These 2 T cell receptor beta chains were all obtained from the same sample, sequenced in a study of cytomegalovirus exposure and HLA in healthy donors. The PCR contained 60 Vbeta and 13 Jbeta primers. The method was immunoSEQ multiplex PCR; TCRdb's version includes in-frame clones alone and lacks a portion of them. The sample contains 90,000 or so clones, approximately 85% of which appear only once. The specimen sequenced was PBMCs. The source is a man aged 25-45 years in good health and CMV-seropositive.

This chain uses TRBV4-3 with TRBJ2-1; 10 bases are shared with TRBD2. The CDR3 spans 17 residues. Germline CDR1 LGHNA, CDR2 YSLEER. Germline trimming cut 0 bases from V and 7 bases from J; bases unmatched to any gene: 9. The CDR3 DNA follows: TGCGCCAGCAGCCAAGATGAATTTCTAGCGGGAGAGAATGAGCAGTTCTTC. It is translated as CASSQDEFLAGENEQFF.

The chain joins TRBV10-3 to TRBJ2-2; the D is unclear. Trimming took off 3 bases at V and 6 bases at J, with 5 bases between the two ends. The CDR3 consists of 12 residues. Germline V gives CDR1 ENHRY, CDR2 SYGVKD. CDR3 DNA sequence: TGTGCCATCAGTGATGGCCCCGGGGAGCTGTTTTTT. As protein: CAISDGPGELFF.